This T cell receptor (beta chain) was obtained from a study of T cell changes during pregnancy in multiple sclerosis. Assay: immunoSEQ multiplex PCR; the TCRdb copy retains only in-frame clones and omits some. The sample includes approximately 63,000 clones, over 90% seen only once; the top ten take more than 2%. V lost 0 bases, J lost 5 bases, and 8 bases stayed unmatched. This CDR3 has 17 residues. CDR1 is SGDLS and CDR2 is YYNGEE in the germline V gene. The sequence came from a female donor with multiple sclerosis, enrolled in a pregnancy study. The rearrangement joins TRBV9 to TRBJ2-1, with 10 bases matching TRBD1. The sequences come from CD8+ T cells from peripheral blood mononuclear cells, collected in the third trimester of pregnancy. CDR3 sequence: CASSVGWGQGTDNEQFF. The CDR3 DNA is TGTGCCAGCAGCGTAGGTTGGGGACAGGGGACAGACAATGAGCAGTTCTTC.